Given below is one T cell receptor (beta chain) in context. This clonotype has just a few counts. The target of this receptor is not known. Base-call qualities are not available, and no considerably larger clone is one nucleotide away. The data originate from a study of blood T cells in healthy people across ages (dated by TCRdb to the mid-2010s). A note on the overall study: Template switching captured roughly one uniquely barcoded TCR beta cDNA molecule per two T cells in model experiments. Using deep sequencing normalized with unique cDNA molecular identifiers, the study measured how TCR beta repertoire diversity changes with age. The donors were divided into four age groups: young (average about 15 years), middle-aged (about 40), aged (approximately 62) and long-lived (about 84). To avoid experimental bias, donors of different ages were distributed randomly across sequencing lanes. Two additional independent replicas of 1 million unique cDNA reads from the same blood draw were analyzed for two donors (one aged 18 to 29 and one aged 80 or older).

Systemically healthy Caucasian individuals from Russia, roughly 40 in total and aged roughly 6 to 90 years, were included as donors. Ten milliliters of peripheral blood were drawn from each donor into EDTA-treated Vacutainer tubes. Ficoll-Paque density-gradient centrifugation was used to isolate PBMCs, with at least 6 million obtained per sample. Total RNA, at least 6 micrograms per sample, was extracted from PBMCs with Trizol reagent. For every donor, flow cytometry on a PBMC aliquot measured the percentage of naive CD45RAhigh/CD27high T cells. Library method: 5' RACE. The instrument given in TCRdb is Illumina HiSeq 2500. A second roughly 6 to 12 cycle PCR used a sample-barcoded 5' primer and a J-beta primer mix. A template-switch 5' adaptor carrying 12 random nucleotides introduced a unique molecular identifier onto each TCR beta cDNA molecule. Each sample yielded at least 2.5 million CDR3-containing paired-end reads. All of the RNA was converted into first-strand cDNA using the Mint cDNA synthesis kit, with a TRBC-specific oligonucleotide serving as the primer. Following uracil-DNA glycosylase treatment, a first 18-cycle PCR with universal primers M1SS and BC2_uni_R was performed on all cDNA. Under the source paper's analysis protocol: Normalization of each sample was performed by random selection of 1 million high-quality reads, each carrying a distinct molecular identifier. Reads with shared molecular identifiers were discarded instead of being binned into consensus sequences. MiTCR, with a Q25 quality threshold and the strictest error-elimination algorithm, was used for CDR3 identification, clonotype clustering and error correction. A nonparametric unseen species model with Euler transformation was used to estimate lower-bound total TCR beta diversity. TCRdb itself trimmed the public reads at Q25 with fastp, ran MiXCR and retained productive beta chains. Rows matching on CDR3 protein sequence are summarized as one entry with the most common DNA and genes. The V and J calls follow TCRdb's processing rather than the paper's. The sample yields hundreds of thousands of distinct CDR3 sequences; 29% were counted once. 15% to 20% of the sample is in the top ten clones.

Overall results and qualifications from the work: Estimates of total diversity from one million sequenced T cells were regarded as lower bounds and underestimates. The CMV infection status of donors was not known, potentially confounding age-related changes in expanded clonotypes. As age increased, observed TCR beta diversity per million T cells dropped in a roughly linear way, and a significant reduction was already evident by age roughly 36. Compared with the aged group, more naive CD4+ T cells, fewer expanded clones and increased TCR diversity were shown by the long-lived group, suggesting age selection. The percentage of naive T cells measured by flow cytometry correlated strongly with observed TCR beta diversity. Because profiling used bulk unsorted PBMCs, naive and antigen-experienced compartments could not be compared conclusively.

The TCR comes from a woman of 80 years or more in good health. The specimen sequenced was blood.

The CDR3 is CASSESGGINIQYF. The DNA is TGTGCCAGCAGTGAGTCGGGGGGGATAAACATTCAGTACTTC. The chain employs TRBV6-1 and TRBJ2-4, with 8 bases matching TRBD2. Trimming accounts for 3 bases at V and 6 bases at J, while the number of junction bases matched to no gene is 4. From a lookup of the germline V gene, CDR1 and CDR2 are MNHNS and SASEGT. The CDR3 sequence holds 14 residues, the cysteine and phenylalanine included. Only the CDR3 region is kept as DNA, spanning 42 bases read in frame from base 1.